A single sample gave rise to the 32 T cell receptor beta chains below, sequenced in a study of blood T cell repertoires in COVID-19. The protocol was immunoSEQ multiplex PCR, while the TCRdb copy is restricted to in-frame clones and leaves out a portion. The top ten hold about 45% of the sample, which has about 39,000 clones, roughly four fifths seen once. Sequenced: peripheral blood. The origin of the receptors is a human donor in a cohort sampled during active or convalescent COVID-19. The donor label of this sample is uncertain.

The chain links TRBV6-6 to TRBJ2-3; D not resolved. Germline V gene sequence: CDR1 MNHNY, CDR2 SVGAGI (reference sequence). This CDR3 is built from 14 residues. V gave up 6 bases and J gave up 6 bases, with 16 bases separating them. CDR3 nucleotides: TGTGCCAGCAGCCAACCTACTTACGTGGATACGCAGTATTTT. Encoded protein: CASSQPTYVDTQYF.

This chain uses TRBV29-1 with TRBJ2-1; D is unclear. The V end was cut by 1 base, the J end by 0 bases, with 7 bases between. The CDR3 loop spans 14 amino acids. Germline V lookup: CDR1 SQVTM, CDR2 ANQGSEA. The CDR3 DNA sequence: TGCAGCGTTGAAGCGCGGAGCTCCTACAATGAGCAGTTCTTC. Translation gives CSVEARSSYNEQFF.

This chain links TRBV3-1 (or the pseudogene TRBV3-2) with TRBJ2-5; 12 bases are a match to TRBD2. Looked up from germline, CDR1 is LGHDT and CDR2 is YNNKEL (reference sequence). V shed 6 bases, J shed 5 bases, and the junction held 7 bases outside the gene matches. This CDR3 comprises 15 residues. The CDR3 sequence: CASRPSTSGRETQYF. The CDR3, as DNA: TGTGCCAGCAGACCGAGCACTAGCGGGAGGGAGACCCAGTACTTC.

The chain employs TRBV19 and TRBJ1-4, with 7 positions matching TRBD1. Trimming cost V 7 bases and J 7 bases; bases outside gene matches: 9. The V gene's germline CDR1 is LNHDA and CDR2 SQIVND (reference sequence). The CDR3 sequence is 14 residues long. The CDR3 DNA reads as TGTGCCAGTAACCGACAGGGTAGCGCTGAAAAACTGTTTTTT. Its translation is CASNRQGSAEKLFF.

This clone showed up just once. The V gene is TRBV5-1, the J gene TRBJ1-2, with a possible D match to TRBD1 (5 bases). Looked up from germline, CDR1 is SGHRS and CDR2 is YFSETQ. CDR3 length: 14 residues. Trimming pared 3 bases from V and 8 bases from J, leaving 17 bases between. CDR3 in amino acids: CASSSFGRDGGYTF. Here the CDR3 DNA reads TGCGCCAGCAGCTCTTTTGGCAGGGATGGCGGCTACACCTTC.

This rearrangement joins TRBV3-1 (or the pseudogene TRBV3-2) to TRBJ2-2, with 7 bases matching TRBD1. CDR1 and CDR2 from the germline V gene are LGHDT and YNNKEL (reference sequence). This CDR3 has 16 amino acids. V lost 4 bases and J lost 7; bases outside the gene matches: 12. DNA of the CDR3: TGTGCCAGCAGCCGGGACAGCCGGGGATCCCGCGGGGAGCTGTTTTTT. Protein sequence: CASSRDSRGSRGELFF.

The rearrangement joins TRBV9 to TRBJ2-7, with a possible D match to TRBD1 (6 bases). CDR1 SGDLS and CDR2 YYNGEE come from the germline V gene. V gave up 1 base and J gave up 0 bases, with 8 bases separating them. CDR3 length: 14 amino acids. The CDR3 sequence: CASSVLGGSYEQYF. The CDR3 DNA follows: TGTGCCAGCAGCGTATTAGGGGGCTCCTACGAGCAGTACTTC.

The CDR3: CASSVEGQGRNEQFF. CDR3 in DNA: TGTGCCAGCAGCGTAGAGGGACAGGGAAGAAATGAGCAGTTCTTC. The chain couples TRBV9 to TRBJ2-1; 9 nucleotides align to TRBD1. Germline CDR1 reads SGDLS; CDR2 reads YYNGEE. Germline trimming cut 0 bases from V and 7 bases from J; bases unmatched to any gene: 5. The CDR3 covers 15 residues.

V usage is TRBV5-1 and J usage is TRBJ1-1; maybe TRBD1 (6 bases). The germline V gene has CDR1 SGHRS and CDR2 YFSETQ. The CDR3 has 15 residues. V was trimmed by 4 bases and J by 7 bases, leaving 20 bases between them. CDR3 DNA sequence: TGCGCCAGCAGCCCAGGGGATAACATAGTTCTTGAAGCTTTCTTT. Amino acid sequence: CASSPGDNIVLEAFF.

The genes are TRBV27 and TRBJ1-6, with D possibly being TRBD1 (5 bases). This CDR3 spans 15 amino acids. With 1 base removed from V and 8 bases from J, the gap between germline ends came to 12 bases. CDR1 and CDR2 from the germline V gene are MNHEY and SMNVEV (reference sequence). The DNA for the CDR3 is TGTGCCAGCAGTTTATATGGGGGGTCTCATTCACCCCTCCACTTT. Its translation: CASSLYGGSHSPLHF.

This chain connects TRBV5-1 to TRBJ1-1; no reliable D call. CDR3 length: 14 amino acids. V was trimmed by 2 bases and J by 1 base, leaving 9 bases between them. Germline CDR1 and CDR2: SGHRS and YFSETQ. The chain's CDR3 is CASSFGRENTEAFF. CDR3 bases: TGCGCCAGCAGCTTCGGCCGGGAGAACACTGAAGCTTTCTTT.

The chain employs TRBV12-3 or TRBV12-4 and TRBJ1-5, with unresolved D. The CDR3 covers 13 residues. Trimming removed 10 bases at V and 2 bases at J, with 12 bases between. The CDR3, as DNA: TGTGCCACTCAGGAGGAGGGCAATCAGCCCCAGCATTTT. It yields the protein CATQEEGNQPQHF.

The V and J genes are TRBV5-1 and TRBJ2-5, with TRBD2 as a possible D gene (5 bases). The CDR3 is 13 residues long. Germline loops: CDR1 SGHRS, CDR2 YFSETQ. Trimming took 2 bases from V and 5 from J, leaving 10 bases between them. CDR3 DNA: TGCGCCAGCAGCTTCGAGGGAGATGAGACCCAGTACTTC. Translation: CASSFEGDETQYF.

In DNA, the CDR3 is TGTGCCAGTGGGGAGGCAGTGGGTGAAAAACTGTTTTTT. This codes for CASGEAVGEKLFF. The chain joins TRBV19 to TRBJ1-4; no reliable D call. The germline V and J ends were trimmed by 8 bases and 7 bases, with 14 bases remaining between them. Germline values: CDR1 LNHDA, CDR2 SQIVND (reference sequence). This CDR3 region has 13 residues.

This clone has just a few counts. The rearrangement uses TRBV5-4 and TRBJ1-2, with D possibly being TRBD1 (6 bases). The CDR3 is 14 residues long. Trimming took 5 bases from V and 0 from J, leaving 11 bases between them. The germline gives CDR1 SGHNT, CDR2 YYREEE (reference sequence). The CDR3 loop is CASSRGLANYGYTF. Here the CDR3 DNA reads TGTGCCAGCAGTAGGGGGTTAGCTAACTATGGCTACACCTTC.

The chain combines TRBV11-1 with TRBJ1-5; no definite D call. The CDR3 contains 13 residues. Looked up from germline, CDR1 is SGHAT and CDR2 is FQDESV (reference sequence). Deletions cut 5 bases from V and 6 bases from J, with 11 bases between. The CDR3 loop is CASSHPEVQPQHF. The DNA of the CDR3 is TGTGCCAGCAGCCACCCGGAGGTTCAGCCCCAGCATTTT.

V gene TRBV7-2 combines with J gene TRBJ1-2, with 9 bases fitting TRBD1. The J segment lost 5 bases and the V segment lost 7 bases, leaving 17 bases of the junction unmatched. The CDR3 loop spans 17 amino acids. Germline loops: CDR1 SGHTA, CDR2 FQGNSA. This CDR3 is CASNSPGQGPTSYGYTF. The CDR3 nucleotides are TGTGCCAGCAACAGTCCGGGACAGGGCCCCACCTCGTATGGCTACACCTTC.

This clone occurred a few times. This sequence joins TRBV7-9 and TRBJ2-2, with 7 positions matching TRBD1. Germline CDR1 SEHNR, CDR2 FQNEAQ (reference sequence). The CDR3 loop spans 12 amino acids. V trimming: 8 bases; J trimming: 4 bases; junction bases outside the gene matches: 1. CDR3 nucleotides: TGTGCCAGCGACAGGGCCACCGGGGAGCTGTTTTTT. Encoded protein: CASDRATGELFF.

This chain links TRBV29-1 with TRBJ1-1; the D gene is possibly TRBD1 (5 bases). Trimming took 1 base from V and 3 from J, leaving 15 bases between them. This CDR3 spans 15 amino acids. Germline loops: CDR1 SQVTM, CDR2 ANQGSEA. CDR3 protein: CSVEVQGREDTEAFF. The CDR3 DNA is TGCAGCGTTGAAGTCCAAGGCAGGGAGGACACTGAAGCTTTCTTT.

This clone was observed once. The V gene is TRBV24-1, the J gene TRBJ2-2, with 9 nucleotides matching TRBD1. The CDR3 has 13 amino acids. CDR1 and CDR2 from the germline V gene are KGHDR and SFDVKD. V lost 12 bases and J lost 5; bases outside the gene matches: 6. As DNA, the CDR3 is TGTGCCTCCGGGACAGGGTGGACCGGGGAGCTGTTTTTT. Protein product: CASGTGWTGELFF.

The rearrangement uses TRBV30 and TRBJ2-6; TRBD2 matches 7 bases. The CDR3 spans 14 residues. Germline values: CDR1 GTSNPN, CDR2 SVGIG (reference sequence). The CDR3: CAQDPGGGANVLTF. The CDR3 DNA reads as TGTGCTCAAGATCCGGGGGGTGGGGCCAACGTCCTGACTTTC.

The V and J genes are TRBV11-3 and TRBJ2-7; the match to TRBD1 covers 9 bases. Germline V lookup: CDR1 SGHNT, CDR2 YENEEA. After removal of 0 bases from V and 3 bases from J, the junction contained 9 bases not matched to a gene. CDR3 length: 17 amino acids. The CDR3 sequence: CASSLEGGQGVVYEQYF. The CDR3 nucleotides read TGTGCCAGCAGCTTAGAGGGGGGACAGGGAGTCGTCTACGAGCAGTACTTC. Filled out from reference TRBV11-3 and TRBJ2-7, the complete variable domain reads EAGVVQSPRYKIIEKKQPVAFWCNPISGHNTLYWYLQNLGQGPELLIRYENEEAVDDSQLPKDRFSAERLKGVDSTLKIQPAELGDSAVYLCASSLEGGQGVVYEQYFGPGTRLTVT.

This chain links TRBV18 with TRBJ1-6, with 8 bases lining up with TRBD1. The CDR3 extends over 16 amino acids. Trimming removed 5 bases from V and 3 bases from J; junction bases left unmatched: 6. Germline V gene data show CDR1 as KGHSH and CDR2 as LQKENI. The CDR3 sequence: CASSGQGAGYNSPLHF. In nucleotides, the CDR3 is TGTGCCAGCTCAGGCCAGGGGGCCGGCTATAATTCACCCCTCCACTTT. Complete variable domain (other parts from reference TRBV18 and TRBJ1-6): NAGVMQNPRHLVRRRGQEARLRCSPMKGHSHVYWYRQLPEEGLKFMVYLQKENIIDESGMPKERFSAEFPKEGPSILRIQQVVRGDSAAYFCASSGQGAGYNSPLHFGNGTRLTVT.

This clone was detected only a few times. The chain recombines TRBV9 with TRBJ1-1; maybe TRBD1 (6 bases). The germline gives CDR1 SGDLS, CDR2 YYNGEE. The CDR3 totals 15 residues. The V end was cut by 3 bases, the J end by 2 bases, with 14 bases between. Here the CDR3 DNA reads TGTGCCAGCAGCGCGACCGGGACACTCAACACTGAAGCTTTCTTT. Protein: CASSATGTLNTEAFF.

The rearrangement links TRBV24-1 to TRBJ1-4; tentatively, D is TRBD1 (5 bases). The CDR3 runs 14 residues. V was shortened by 6 bases and J by 3 bases, with 10 bases between the two germline ends. Germline V gene data show CDR1 as KGHDR and CDR2 as SFDVKD. The CDR3 is CATSSGEANEKLFF. Here the CDR3 DNA reads TGTGCCACCAGTTCGGGGGAGGCTAATGAAAAACTGTTTTTT.

The chain joins TRBV2 to TRBJ1-2, with 7 bases that match TRBD1. The J segment lost 4 bases and the V segment lost 10 bases, leaving 12 bases of the junction unmatched. Germline CDR1 and CDR2: SNHLY and FYNNEI. The CDR3 covers 14 residues. The CDR3 reads CATNLGTVPYGYTF. For the CDR3, the DNA is TGTGCCACCAACCTTGGGACAGTTCCCTATGGCTACACCTTC.

This clone was detected once. The chain is built from TRBV2 and TRBJ1-2; 7 positions agree with TRBD1. The CDR3 is 15 amino acids. The trim removed 5 bases at V and 0 bases at J, leaving 6 bases unmatched. CDR1 is SNHLY, CDR2 FYNNEI, per germline. The CDR3 DNA follows: TGTGCCAGCAGTACAGAGGGGACAGCTAACTATGGCTACACCTTC. Protein sequence: CASSTEGTANYGYTF.

This clone appeared a few times. The chain recombines TRBV10-1 with TRBJ1-5; D gene uncertain. The CDR3 is made up of 14 amino acids. Germline CDR1 and CDR2: WNHNN and SYGVQD (reference sequence). The ends were cut back, 9 bases at V and 3 bases at J, with 15 bases in the middle. The CDR3 loop is CASPFPGFNQPQHF. The CDR3 DNA follows: TGCGCCAGTCCTTTCCCCGGGTTCAATCAGCCCCAGCATTTT.

The chain uses TRBV5-6 and TRBJ1-6; D not certain. Germline values: CDR1 SGHDT, CDR2 YYEEEE. Trimming took 2 bases from V and 11 from J, leaving 17 bases between them. The CDR3 totals 15 residues. The CDR3 DNA is TGTGCCAGCAGCTTCGACGACGGAGGTTCGGCACCCCTCCACTTT. It encodes CASSFDDGGSAPLHF.

V is TRBV3-1 (or the pseudogene TRBV3-2) and J is TRBJ1-2, with D hard to call. V was pared by 1 base and J by 6 bases, with 12 bases between. The germline CDR1 and CDR2 sequences are LGHDT and YNNKEL (reference sequence). This CDR3 has 14 residues. The CDR3 spells CASSQVRGTNGYTF. Here the CDR3 DNA reads TGTGCCAGCAGCCAAGTACGGGGAACGAATGGCTACACCTTC.

This clone came up once. The J gene is TRBJ1-4, the V gene TRBV7-6, with D unclear. Germline CDR1 is SGHVS and CDR2 is FNYEAQ. The CDR3 extends over 15 amino acids. V lost 5 bases to trimming and J lost 4 bases, with 14 bases between them. CDR3 in amino acids: CASSPSHSSNEKLFF. The CDR3, as DNA: TGTGCCAGCAGCCCGTCCCACAGCAGTAATGAAAAACTGTTTTTT.

The gene calls are TRBV5-1 and TRBJ1-2; D remains unclear. Trimming left V 4 bases short and J 14 bases short, with 15 bases between. CDR1 and CDR2 from the germline V gene are SGHRS and YFSETQ. This CDR3 is built from 11 residues. The CDR3 DNA reads TGCGCCAGCAGCCCCCAGCGGGCGGAGACCTTC. Translated: CASSPQRAETF.